These T cell receptor beta chains were read from a single sample in a study of T cells in Graves' hyperthyroidism and ophthalmopathy. TCRdb recomputed calls from the multiplex PCR reads with MiXCR, one row per CDR3 protein. The sample lists about 500,000 distinct CDR3 sequences, approximately 16% occurring once. The sequenced sample consisted of blood. The receptors shown here come from a woman aged 25 to 39 with Graves' ophthalmopathy. Both conserved end residues are part of each CDR3. D genes are given only for firm matches. Where a row states a size, it is once, few, many or the class of an expanded clone; other rows omit it.

cdr3_nt cdr3_aa d_call j_call v_call clone_size
TGTGCCACCAGCAGAGAGGGGGGGCTGGTCGAGCAGCACTTC CATSREGGLVEQHF - TRBJ2-7 TRBV15 -
TGTGCCAGCAGCTCCGCGGGGGTAGCGGACACTGAAGCTTTCTTT CASSSAGVADTEAFF - TRBJ1-1 TRBV7-9 few
TGTGCCAGCACTCCCCGCCCGGGCCGCTACAATGAGCAGTTCTTC CASTPRPGRYNEQFF - TRBJ2-1 TRBV2 many
TGTGCCAGCAGCGTTAGCGGGGGGTCTAGCACAGATACGCAGTATTTT CASSVSGGSSTDTQYF TRBD2 TRBJ2-3 TRBV11-2 many
TGTGCCAGCAGCACTCCCCTAGCGGCCCACTCCTACAATGAGCAGTTCTTC CASSTPLAAHSYNEQFF TRBD2 TRBJ2-1 TRBV3-1 many
TGTGCCAGCAGCGTGTCGGGACACCCGGGGGCAGATACGCAGTATTTT CASSVSGHPGADTQYF - TRBJ2-3 TRBV9 many
TGTGCCAGCAGCTGGGGAGGGGGCGAACTGGGGACTGAAGCTTTCTTT CASSWGGGELGTEAFF TRBD1 TRBJ1-1 TRBV7-3 -
TGCGCCAGCAGCCGCGGACAGAGTACCATGAACACTGAAGCTTTCTTT CASSRGQSTMNTEAFF - TRBJ1-1 TRBV5-1 many
TGCAGTGCCACAGGACAGGGGAATGAAAAACTGTTTTTT CSATGQGNEKLFF TRBD1 TRBJ1-4 TRBV20-1 -
TGTGCCAGCAGTTTCCCAGGGGCAGGAGAGCAGTACTTC CASSFPGAGEQYF - TRBJ2-7 TRBV28 -
TGTGCCAGCAGTAAACAGGGGACGAACACTGAAGCTTTCTTT CASSKQGTNTEAFF TRBD1 TRBJ1-1 TRBV7-9 once
TGTGCCAGCAGTTTACGGGTCGAGCAGTACTTC CASSLRVEQYF - TRBJ2-7 TRBV12-3/TRBV12-4 many
TGTGCCAGCAGCTCGGGACAGGTCGCCATCACTTCTGGAAACACCATATATTTT CASSSGQVAITSGNTIYF TRBD1 TRBJ1-3 TRBV13 -